This T cell receptor (beta chain) was observed in a study of blood T cells in healthy people across ages. The second PCR ran 7 to 11 cycles with a sample-barcoded 5' primer and J-beta primers. A template-switch adaptor containing 12 random nucleotides labeled each cDNA molecule. TCRdb reprocessed the 5' RACE reads with MiXCR, giving one entry per CDR3 protein. Of about 800,000 distinct CDR3 sequences in the sample, 25% are singletons; the top ten hold under 4%. These same records also appear under a second study, on T cells of mothers and their children.

This TCR came from a boy aged 5-17 years in good health. The sequencing input was blood.

The CDR3 region is CATSRGRVRETQYF. DNA of the CDR3: TGTGCCACCAGCAGGGGGAGGGTGAGAGAGACCCAGTACTTC. The gene calls are TRBV15 and TRBJ2-5; 7 nucleotides align to TRBD2. The CDR3 consists of 14 residues. Germline V lookup: CDR1 LNHNV, CDR2 YYDKDF (reference sequence). Trimming cost V 3 bases and J 4 bases; bases outside gene matches: 5.